The rows below give T cell receptor beta chains drawn from one sample of a study of shared clonotypes between healthy human individuals. The repertoire was sequenced with immunoSEQ multiplex PCR; TCRdb's copy has only in-frame clones and lacks some. The table includes approximately 980,000 clones, approximately 76% detected once. What was sequenced was memory CD4+ T cells sorted from blood. The receptors derive from a man younger than 30 in good health. CDR3s include the opening cysteine and the closing phenylalanine or tryptophan. Fields, in order: clone size, V gene, J gene, D gene, CDR3 protein, CDR3 DNA. A D gene is named only where the DNA matches it firmly. A clone size is listed for some rows: how often the clone was seen (once, few, many), or a class if it is expanded.

NA	TRBV7-9	TRBJ2-2	TRBD1	CANSRTGIPGELFF	TGTGCCAACAGCCGGACAGGGATCCCAGGGGAGCTGTTTTTT
NA	TRBV19	TRBJ2-7	TRBD1	CASIGTGESYEQYF	TGTGCCAGTATTGGGACAGGTGAATCCTACGAGCAGTACTTC
NA	TRBV27	TRBJ2-7	NA	CASRRLRSYEQYF	TGTGCCAGCAGACGTTTAAGGTCCTACGAGCAGTACTTC
NA	TRBV14	TRBJ2-5	TRBD1	CASSPGSRGRIETQYF	TGTGCCAGCAGCCCCGGTAGCAGGGGGCGCATAGAGACCCAGTACTTC
NA	TRBV5-4	TRBJ2-3	TRBD2	CASSSVAGGMGDTQYF	TGTGCCAGCAGTTCCGTGGCGGGGGGAATGGGAGATACGCAGTATTTT
NA	TRBV6-1	TRBJ1-1	NA	CASSEWWAGRETEAFF	TGTGCCAGCAGTGAATGGTGGGCAGGGAGAGAGACTGAAGCTTTCTTT
NA	TRBV25-1	TRBJ1-2	NA	CASSEYAAGKHGYTF	TGTGCCAGCAGTGAATATGCAGCGGGGAAACATGGCTACACCTTC
NA	TRBV2	TRBJ1-3	NA	CASRTTGSSGNTIYF	TGTGCCAGCAGAACTACAGGGTCCTCTGGAAACACCATATATTTT
NA	TRBV29-1	TRBJ1-2	TRBD1	CSGGTGAGYGYTF	TGCAGCGGAGGGACAGGGGCTGGCTATGGCTACACCTTC
NA	TRBV14	TRBJ2-5	TRBD1	CASSQKRGLQETQYF	TGTGCCAGCAGCCAGAAGAGGGGGCTCCAAGAGACCCAGTACTTC
NA	TRBV9	TRBJ2-5	NA	CASSVGHKQETQYF	TGTGCCAGCAGCGTGGGACATAAACAAGAGACCCAGTACTTC
NA	TRBV5-1	TRBJ2-2	NA	CASHEGSANTGELFF	TGCGCCAGTCACGAGGGCAGCGCGAACACCGGGGAGCTGTTTTTT
few	TRBV7-2	TRBJ1-1	NA	CASSLDSSAFF	TGTGCCAGCAGCTTAGACAGTTCAGCTTTCTTT
many	TRBV5-4	TRBJ1-1	TRBD1	CASSLEAGGTEAFF	TGTGCCAGCAGCTTGGAGGCAGGGGGGACTGAAGCTTTCTTT
NA	TRBV6-5	TRBJ1-5	NA	CASSPGLSNQPQHF	TGTGCCAGCAGCCCCGGGTTAAGCAATCAGCCCCAGCATTTT
NA	TRBV5-4	TRBJ1-2	NA	CASSLALGQNYGYTF	TGTGCCAGCAGCTTGGCCTTAGGACAGAACTATGGCTACACCTTC